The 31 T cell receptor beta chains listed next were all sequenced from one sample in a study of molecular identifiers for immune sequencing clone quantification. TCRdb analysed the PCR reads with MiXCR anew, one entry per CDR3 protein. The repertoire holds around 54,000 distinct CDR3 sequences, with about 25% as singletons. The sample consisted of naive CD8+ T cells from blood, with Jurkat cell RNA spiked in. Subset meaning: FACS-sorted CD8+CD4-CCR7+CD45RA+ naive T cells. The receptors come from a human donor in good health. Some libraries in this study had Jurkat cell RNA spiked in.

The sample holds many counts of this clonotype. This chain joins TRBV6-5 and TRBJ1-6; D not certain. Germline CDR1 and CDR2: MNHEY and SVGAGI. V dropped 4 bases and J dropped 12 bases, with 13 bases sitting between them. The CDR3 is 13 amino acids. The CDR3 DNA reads TGTGCCAGCAGTTGGGCGGAGGTTTTACCCCTCCACTTT. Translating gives CASSWAEVLPLHF.

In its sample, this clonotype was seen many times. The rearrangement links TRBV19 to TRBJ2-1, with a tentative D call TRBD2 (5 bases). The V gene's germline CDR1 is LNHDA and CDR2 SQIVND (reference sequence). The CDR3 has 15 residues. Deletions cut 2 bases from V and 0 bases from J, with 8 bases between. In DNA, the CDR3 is TGTGCCAGTAGTATATCCGGGAACTCCTACAATGAGCAGTTCTTC. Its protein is CASSISGNSYNEQFF.

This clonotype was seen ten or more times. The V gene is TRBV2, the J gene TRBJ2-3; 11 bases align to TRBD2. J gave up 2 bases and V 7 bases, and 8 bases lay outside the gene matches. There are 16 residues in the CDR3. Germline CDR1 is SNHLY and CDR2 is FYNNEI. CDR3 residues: CASNGGLAGYTDTQYF. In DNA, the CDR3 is TGTGCCAGCAACGGAGGACTAGCGGGCTACACAGATACGCAGTATTTT.

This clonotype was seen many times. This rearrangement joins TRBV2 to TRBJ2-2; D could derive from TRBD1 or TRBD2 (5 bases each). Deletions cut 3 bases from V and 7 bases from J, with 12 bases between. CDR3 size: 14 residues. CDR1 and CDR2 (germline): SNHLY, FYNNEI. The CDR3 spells CASSEGEGYGELFF. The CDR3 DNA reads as TGTGCCAGCAGTGAGGGGGAAGGATACGGGGAGCTGTTTTTT.

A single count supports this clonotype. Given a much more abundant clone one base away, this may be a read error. CDR3: CASSVPSGGETTATQYF. The DNA for the CDR3 is TGTGCCAGCAGCGTGCCTAGCGGGGGCGAGACCACAGCTACGCAGTATTTT. The rearrangement links TRBV9 to TRBJ2-3, with TRBD2 matching over 10 bases. Per germline, CDR1 SGDLS and CDR2 YYNGEE. The CDR3 extends over 17 amino acids.

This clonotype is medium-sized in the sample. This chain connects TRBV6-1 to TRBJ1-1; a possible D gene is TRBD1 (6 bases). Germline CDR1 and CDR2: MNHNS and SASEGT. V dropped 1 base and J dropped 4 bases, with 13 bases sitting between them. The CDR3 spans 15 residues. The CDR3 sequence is CASSEVDSVGTEAFF. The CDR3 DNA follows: TGTGCCAGCAGTGAAGTGGACAGTGTGGGCACTGAAGCTTTCTTT.

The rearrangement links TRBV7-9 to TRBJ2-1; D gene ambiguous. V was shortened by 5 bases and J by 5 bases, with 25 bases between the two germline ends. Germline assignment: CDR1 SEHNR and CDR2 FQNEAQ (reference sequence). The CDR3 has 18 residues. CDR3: CASSPINFNPKLNNEQFF. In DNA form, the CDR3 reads TGTGCCAGCAGCCCAATAAACTTTAACCCCAAATTGAACAATGAGCAGTTCTTC.

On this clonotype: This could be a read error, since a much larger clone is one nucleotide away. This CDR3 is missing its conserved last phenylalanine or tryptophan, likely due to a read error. The CDR3 protein is CASSLADSNTEAFL. The DNA of the CDR3 is TGTGCCAGCAGCTTGGCAGACTCGAACACTGAAGCTTTCTTA. J is TRBJ1-1 and V is TRBV7-9, with D hard to call. Per germline, CDR1 SEHNR and CDR2 FQNEAQ (reference sequence). The CDR3 spans 14 residues. V was shortened by 3 bases and J by 1 base, with 9 bases between the two germline ends.

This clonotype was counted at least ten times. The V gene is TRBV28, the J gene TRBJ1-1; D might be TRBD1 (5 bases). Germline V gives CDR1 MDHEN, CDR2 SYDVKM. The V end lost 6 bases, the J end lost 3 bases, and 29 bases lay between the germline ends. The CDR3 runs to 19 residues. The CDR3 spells CASSRPQGVQAPGDTEAFF. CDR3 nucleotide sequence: TGTGCCAGCAGCAGACCGCAGGGTGTGCAGGCTCCGGGGGACACTGAAGCTTTCTTT.

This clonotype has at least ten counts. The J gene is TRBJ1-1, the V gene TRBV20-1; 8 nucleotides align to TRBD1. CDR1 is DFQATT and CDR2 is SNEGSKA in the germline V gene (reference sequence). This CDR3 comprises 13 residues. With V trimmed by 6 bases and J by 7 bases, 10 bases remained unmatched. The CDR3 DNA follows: TGCAGTGCCGCCGGGACAGGCAAACTTGAAGCTTTCTTT. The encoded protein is CSAAGTGKLEAFF.

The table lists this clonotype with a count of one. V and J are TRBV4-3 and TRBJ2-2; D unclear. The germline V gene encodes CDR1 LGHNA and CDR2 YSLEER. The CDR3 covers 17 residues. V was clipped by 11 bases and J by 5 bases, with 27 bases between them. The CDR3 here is CARRQEVGPAETGELFF. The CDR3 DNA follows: TGCGCCCGCCGCCAAGAGGTAGGGCCGGCAGAAACCGGGGAGCTGTTTTTT.

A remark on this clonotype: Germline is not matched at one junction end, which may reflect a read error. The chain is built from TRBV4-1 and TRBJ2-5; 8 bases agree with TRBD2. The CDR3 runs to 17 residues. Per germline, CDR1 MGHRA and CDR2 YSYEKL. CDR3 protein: CASSHGRGGGFQEPQYF. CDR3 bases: TGCGCCAGCAGCCATGGCCGGGGCGGGGGGTTCCAAGAGCCCCAGTACTTC.

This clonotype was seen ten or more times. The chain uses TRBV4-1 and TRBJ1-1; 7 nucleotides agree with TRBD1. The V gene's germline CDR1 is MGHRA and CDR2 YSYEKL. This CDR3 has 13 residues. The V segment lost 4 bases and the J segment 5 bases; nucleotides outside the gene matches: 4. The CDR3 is CASSLARGTEAFF. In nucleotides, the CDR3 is TGCGCCAGCAGCCTAGCCAGGGGGACTGAAGCTTTCTTT.

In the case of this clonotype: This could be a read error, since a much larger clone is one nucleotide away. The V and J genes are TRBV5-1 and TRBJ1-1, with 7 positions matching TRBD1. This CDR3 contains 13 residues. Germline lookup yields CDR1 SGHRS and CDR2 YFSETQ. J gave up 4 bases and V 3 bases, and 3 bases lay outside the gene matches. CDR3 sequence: CASSSRDSTEAFF. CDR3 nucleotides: TGCGCCAGCAGCTCCAGGGACAGCACTGAAGCTTTCTTT. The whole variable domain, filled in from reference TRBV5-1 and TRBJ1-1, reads KAGVTQTPRYLIKTRGQQVTLSCSPISGHRSVSWYQQTPGQGLQFLFEYFSETQRNKGNFPGRFSGRQFSNSRSEMNVSTLELGDSALYLCASSSRDSTEAFFGQGTRLTVV.

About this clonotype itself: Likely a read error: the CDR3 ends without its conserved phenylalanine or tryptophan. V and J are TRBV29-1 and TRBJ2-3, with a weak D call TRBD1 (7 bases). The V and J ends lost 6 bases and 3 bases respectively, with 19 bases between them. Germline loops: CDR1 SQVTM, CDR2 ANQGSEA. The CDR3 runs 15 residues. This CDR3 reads CSVNLRGAGTDTQYL. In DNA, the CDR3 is TGCAGCGTCAACCTCAGGGGGGCTGGAACAGATACGCAGTATCTT.

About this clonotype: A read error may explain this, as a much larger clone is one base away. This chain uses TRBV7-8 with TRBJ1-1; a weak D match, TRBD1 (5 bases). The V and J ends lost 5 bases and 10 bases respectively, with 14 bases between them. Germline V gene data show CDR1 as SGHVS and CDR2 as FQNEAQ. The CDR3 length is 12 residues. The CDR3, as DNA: TGTGCCAGCAGCCTGGGGACCGACGGAGCTTTCTTT. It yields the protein CASSLGTDGAFF. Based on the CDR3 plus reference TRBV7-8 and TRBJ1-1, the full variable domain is GAGVSQSPRYKVAKRGQDVALRCDPISGHVSLFWYQQALGQGPEFLTYFQNEAQLDKSGLPSDRFFAERPEGSVSTLKIQRTQQEDSAVYLCASSLGTDGAFFGQGTRLTVV.

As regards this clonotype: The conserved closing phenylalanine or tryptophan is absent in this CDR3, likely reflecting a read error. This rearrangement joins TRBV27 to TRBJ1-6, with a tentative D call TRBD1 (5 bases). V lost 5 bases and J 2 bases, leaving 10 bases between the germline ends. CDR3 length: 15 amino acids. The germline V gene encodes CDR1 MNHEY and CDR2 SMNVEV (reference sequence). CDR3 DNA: TGTGCCAGCAGTCTAAAGACAGCCTATAATTCACCCCTCCACCTT. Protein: CASSLKTAYNSPLHL.

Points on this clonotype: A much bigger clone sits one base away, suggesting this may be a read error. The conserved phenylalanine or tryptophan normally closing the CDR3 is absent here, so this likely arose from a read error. CDR3: CASSLVVGHEQYS. The CDR3 DNA follows: TGTGCCAGCAGCTTGGTTGTGGGCCACGAGCAGTACTCC. This chain links TRBV5-6 with TRBJ2-7; unclear D gene. The CDR3 is 13 residues long. Between the trimmed V and J ends, which lost 0 bases and 5 bases, there was a span of 9 bases. Germline CDR1 reads SGHDT; CDR2 reads YYEEEE.

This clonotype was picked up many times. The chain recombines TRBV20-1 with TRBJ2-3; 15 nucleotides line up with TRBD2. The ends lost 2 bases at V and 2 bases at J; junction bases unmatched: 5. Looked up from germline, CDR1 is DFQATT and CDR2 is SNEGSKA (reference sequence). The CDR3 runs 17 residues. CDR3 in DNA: TGCAGTGCTAGATTGGGACTAGCGGGGGGACCCACAGATACGCAGTATTTT. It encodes CSARLGLAGGPTDTQYF.

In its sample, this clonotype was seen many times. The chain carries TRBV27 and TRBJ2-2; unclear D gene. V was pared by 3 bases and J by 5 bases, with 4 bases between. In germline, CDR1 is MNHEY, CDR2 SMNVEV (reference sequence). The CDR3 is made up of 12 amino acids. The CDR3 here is CASSFQTGELFF. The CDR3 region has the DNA TGTGCCAGCAGTTTTCAAACCGGGGAGCTGTTTTTT.

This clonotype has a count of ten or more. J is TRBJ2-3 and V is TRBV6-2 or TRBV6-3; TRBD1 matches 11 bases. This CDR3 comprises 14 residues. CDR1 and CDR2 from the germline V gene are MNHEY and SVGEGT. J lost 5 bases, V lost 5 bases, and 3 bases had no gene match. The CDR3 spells CASSGQGAGDTQYF. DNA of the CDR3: TGTGCCAGCAGTGGACAGGGGGCAGGAGATACGCAGTATTTT.

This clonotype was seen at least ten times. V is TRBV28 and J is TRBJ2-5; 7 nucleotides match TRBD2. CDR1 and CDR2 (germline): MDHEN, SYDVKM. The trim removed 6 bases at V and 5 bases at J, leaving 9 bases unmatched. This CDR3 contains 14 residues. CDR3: CASRFPGGLETQYF. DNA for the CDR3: TGTGCCAGCAGATTTCCGGGGGGTTTGGAGACCCAGTACTTC.

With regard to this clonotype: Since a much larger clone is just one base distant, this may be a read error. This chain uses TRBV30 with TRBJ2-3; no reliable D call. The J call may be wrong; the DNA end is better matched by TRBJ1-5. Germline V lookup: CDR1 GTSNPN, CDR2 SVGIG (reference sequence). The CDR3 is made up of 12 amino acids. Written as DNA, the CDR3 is TGTGCCTGGAGTCCAAGTCGGGATACGCAGCATTTT. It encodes CAWSPSRDTQHF.

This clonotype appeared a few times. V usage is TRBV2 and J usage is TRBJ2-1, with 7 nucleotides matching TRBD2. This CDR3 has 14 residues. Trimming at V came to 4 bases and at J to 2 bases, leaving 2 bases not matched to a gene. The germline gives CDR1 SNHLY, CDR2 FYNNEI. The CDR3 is CASSGLAAYNEQFF. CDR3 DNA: TGTGCCAGCAGTGGGCTAGCGGCCTACAATGAGCAGTTCTTC.

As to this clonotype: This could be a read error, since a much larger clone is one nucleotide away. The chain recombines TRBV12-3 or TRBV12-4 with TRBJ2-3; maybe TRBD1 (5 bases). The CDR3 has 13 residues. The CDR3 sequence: CASSPGFRDAQYF. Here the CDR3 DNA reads TGTGCCAGCAGTCCAGGGTTCCGAGATGCGCAGTATTTT.

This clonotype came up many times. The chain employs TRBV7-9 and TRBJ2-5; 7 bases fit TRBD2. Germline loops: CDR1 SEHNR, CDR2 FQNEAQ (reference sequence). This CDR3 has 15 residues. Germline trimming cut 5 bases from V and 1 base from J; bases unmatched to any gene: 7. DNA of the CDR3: TGTGCCAGCAGCCCGACGCGGGGGTTCCAAGAGACCCAGTACTTC. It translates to CASSPTRGFQETQYF.

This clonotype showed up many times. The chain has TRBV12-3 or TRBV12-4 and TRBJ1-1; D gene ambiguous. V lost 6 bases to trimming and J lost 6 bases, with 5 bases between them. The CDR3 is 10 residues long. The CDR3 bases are TGTGCCAGCAGGCCTGCTGAAGCTTTCTTT. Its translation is CASRPAEAFF.

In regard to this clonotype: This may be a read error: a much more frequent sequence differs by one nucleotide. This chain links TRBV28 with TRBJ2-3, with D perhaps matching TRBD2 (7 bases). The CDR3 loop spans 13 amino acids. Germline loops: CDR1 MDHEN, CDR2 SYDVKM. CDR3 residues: CASSRGGRDSQYF. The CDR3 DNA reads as TGTGCCAGCAGCCGCGGGGGCAGAGATTCGCAGTATTTT.

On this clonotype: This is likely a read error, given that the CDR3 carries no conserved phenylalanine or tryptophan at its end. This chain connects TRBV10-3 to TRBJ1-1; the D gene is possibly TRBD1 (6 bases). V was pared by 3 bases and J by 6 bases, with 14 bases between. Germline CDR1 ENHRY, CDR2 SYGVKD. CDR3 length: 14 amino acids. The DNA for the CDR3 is TGTGCCATCAGTGACGGAACAGGGATCGCTGAAGCTTTCCTT. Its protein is CAISDGTGIAEAFL.

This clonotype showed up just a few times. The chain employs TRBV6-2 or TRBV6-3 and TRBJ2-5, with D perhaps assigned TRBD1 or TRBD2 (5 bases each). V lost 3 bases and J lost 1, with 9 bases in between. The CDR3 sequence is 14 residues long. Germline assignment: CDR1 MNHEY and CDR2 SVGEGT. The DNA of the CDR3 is TGTGCCAGCAGTTATATCGGGACCCAAGAGACCCAGTACTTC. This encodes CASSYIGTQETQYF.

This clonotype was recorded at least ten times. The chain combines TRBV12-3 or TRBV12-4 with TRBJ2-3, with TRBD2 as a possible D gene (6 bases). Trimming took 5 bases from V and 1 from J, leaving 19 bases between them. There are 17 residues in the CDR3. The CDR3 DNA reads TGTGCCAGCAGTCCTCCGACTGACCAGCGGGGCACAGATACGCAGTATTTT. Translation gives CASSPPTDQRGTDTQYF.